What follows are 21 T cell receptor beta chains derived from one specimen sequenced in a study of OX40 agonist ivuxolimab in advanced cancers. The receptor library was made with the immunoSEQ multiplex PCR assay. TCRdb holds this immuneACCESS table with in-frame rearrangements only. Some clones are missing; in checked studies, unresolved V genes explain under half, and the rest has no known cause. In this sample the table shows about 47,000 clones, 87% of which occur a single time. The top ten clones comprise around 15% of the sample. The material sequenced was CD4+ or CD8+ T cells sorted from blood, taken in a trial of the OX40 agonist ivuxolimab. The receptors stem from an adult with an advanced solid tumor such as melanoma, head and neck, liver or kidney cancer.

CDR3 amino acids: CSARGGLPWDTQYF. The CDR3 nucleotides read TGCAGCGCCCGGGGAGGACTTCCATGGGATACGCAGTATTTT. The genes are TRBV29-1 and TRBJ2-3; D might be TRBD2 (6 bases). Germline assignment: CDR1 SQVTM and CDR2 ANQGSEA. The ends were cut back, 7 bases at V and 6 bases at J, with 20 bases in the middle. CDR3 length equals 14 residues.

CDR3 protein: CASTALRGTDTQYF. The CDR3 DNA sequence: TGTGCCAGTACGGCCTTGCGGGGCACAGATACGCAGTATTTT. The gene calls are TRBV19 and TRBJ2-3, with D perhaps TRBD2 (5 bases). The germline CDR1 and CDR2 sequences are LNHDA and SQIVND (reference sequence). V lost 7 bases to trimming and J lost 1 base, with 12 bases between them. The CDR3 has 14 amino acids.

This clone was detected only a few times. The V call is TRBV19, the J call TRBJ1-5, with no clear D. The CDR3 sequence is 12 residues long. The germline V gene has CDR1 LNHDA and CDR2 SQIVND (reference sequence). Between the trimmed V and J ends, which lost 6 bases and 1 base, there was a span of 4 bases. The CDR3 coding sequence is TGTGCCAGTAGACGCAGCAATCAGCCCCAGCATTTT. Translated: CASRRSNQPQHF.

The chain employs TRBV29-1 and TRBJ1-2; D remains ambiguous. CDR3 length equals 13 residues. Germline CDR1 SQVTM, CDR2 ANQGSEA. V was shortened by 3 bases and J by 8 bases, with 16 bases between the two germline ends. The CDR3 DNA sequence: TGCAGCGTTGAGTTCCTTTCCCCGGGAGGCTACACCTTC. This gives the protein CSVEFLSPGGYTF.

The V call is TRBV29-1, the J call TRBJ2-3; 7 bases align to TRBD2. The CDR3 is 16 amino acids. CDR1 is SQVTM and CDR2 is ANQGSEA in the germline V gene. Trimming at V came to 6 bases and at J to 5 bases, leaving 17 bases not matched to a gene. Here the CDR3 DNA reads TGCAGCGTCCTTACCGGGCTAGCGGTAACCAGAGATACGCAGTATTTT. This sequence encodes CSVLTGLAVTRDTQYF.

J is TRBJ2-5 and V is TRBV14; no firm D call. Germline loops: CDR1 SGHDN, CDR2 FVKESK. The V gene lost 4 bases and the J gene lost 5 bases, with 11 bases spanning the gap. The CDR3 is 13 residues long. The CDR3 is CASSRRPGETQYF. CDR3 in DNA: TGTGCCAGCAGCCGGCGACCCGGGGAGACCCAGTACTTC.

This clone was seen only once. The chain carries TRBV5-6 and TRBJ1-6; 11 bases agree with TRBD1. The germline gives CDR1 SGHDT, CDR2 YYEEEE. This CDR3 contains 16 residues. The V and J ends lost 0 bases and 7 bases, in that order; junction bases with no gene match: 3. CDR3 amino acids: CASSLERDRGNSPLHF. Written as DNA, the CDR3 is TGTGCCAGCAGCTTGGAAAGGGACAGGGGGAATTCACCCCTCCACTTT.

The chain couples TRBV18 to TRBJ2-2, with D perhaps being TRBD1 or TRBD2 (5 bases each). This CDR3 has 14 residues. V lost 4 bases to trimming and J lost 7 bases, with 13 bases between them. Germline CDR1 KGHSH, CDR2 LQKENI. In DNA form, the CDR3 reads TGTGCCAGCTCACATAACACGGGGCGCGGGGAGCTGTTTTTT. Amino acids: CASSHNTGRGELFF.

This CDR3 reads CASSPAWGKTDTQYF. The CDR3 DNA reads TGCGCCAGCAGCCCGGCCTGGGGGAAAACAGATACGCAGTATTTT. This chain joins TRBV5-1 and TRBJ2-3; perhaps D is TRBD1 or TRBD2 (5 bases each). Trimming shortened V by 4 bases and J by 3 bases, and 15 bases separated the two germline ends. Germline values: CDR1 SGHRS, CDR2 YFSETQ. The CDR3 length is 15 residues.

The chain uses TRBV18 and TRBJ2-7; no clear D gene. This CDR3 has 14 amino acids. With 4 bases removed from V and 0 bases from J, the gap between germline ends came to 10 bases. Germline CDR1 and CDR2: KGHSH and LQKENI. CDR3 DNA: TGTGCCAGCTCACAACGCAGGAGCTCCTACGAGCAGTACTTC. Encoded protein: CASSQRRSSYEQYF.

This chain joins TRBV7-9 and TRBJ1-6; 7 bases fit TRBD1. This CDR3 region has 18 residues. Germline V gives CDR1 SEHNR, CDR2 FQNEAQ (reference sequence). V shed 5 bases and J 0 bases; nucleotides not matched to a gene: 10. CDR3 sequence: CASSPGTVLSSYNSPLHF. The DNA for the CDR3 is TGTGCCAGCAGCCCAGGGACAGTTCTTAGCTCCTATAATTCACCCCTCCACTTT.

With regard to this clone: The same CDR3 also results from other DNA sequences found in this sample. The V gene is TRBV4-1, the J gene TRBJ1-5; D not certain. V lost 1 base to trimming and J lost 0 bases, with 7 bases between them. CDR3 length: 15 residues. The germline V gene encodes CDR1 MGHRA and CDR2 YSYEKL. Here the CDR3 reads CASSQAGNSNQPQHF. The CDR3 DNA is TGCGCCAGCAGCCAAGCGGGAAATAGCAATCAGCCCCAGCATTTT.

The chain uses TRBV27 and TRBJ2-7; D ambiguous. The CDR3 totals 13 residues. Germline V gene data show CDR1 as MNHEY and CDR2 as SMNVEV (reference sequence). V was trimmed by 0 bases and J by 4 bases, leaving 7 bases between them. DNA for the CDR3: TGTGCCAGCAGTTTATCGTGGGCGTACGAGCAGTACTTC. This sequence encodes CASSLSWAYEQYF.

The chain joins TRBV27 to TRBJ1-1, with D tentatively TRBD1 (5 bases). The V end was cut by 3 bases, the J end by 0 bases, with 11 bases between. The CDR3 contains 15 residues. From germline, CDR1 is MNHEY and CDR2 SMNVEV (reference sequence). In DNA, the CDR3 is TGTGCCAGCAGTTTCTACCGGACACTGAACACTGAAGCTTTCTTT. The encoded protein is CASSFYRTLNTEAFF.

This chain links TRBV7-9 with TRBJ2-2; D not certain. The germline CDR1 and CDR2 sequences are SEHNR and FQNEAQ (reference sequence). The V end was cut by 1 base, the J end by 7 bases, with 4 bases between. The CDR3 totals 12 residues. CDR3 nucleotide sequence: TGTGCCAGCAGCTTAGTGAGCGGGGAGCTGTTTTTT. The encoded protein is CASSLVSGELFF.

The V gene is TRBV7-2, the J gene TRBJ2-1; 10 bases align to TRBD1. With 2 bases clipped from V and 7 bases from J, the junction kept 5 bases outside the gene matches. Germline CDR1 and CDR2: SGHTA and FQGNSA. The CDR3 totals 15 residues. CDR3 region: CASSLFGTGANEQFF. CDR3 bases: TGTGCCAGCAGCTTATTCGGGACAGGGGCGAATGAGCAGTTCTTC.

This chain links TRBV21-1 with TRBJ2-7; the table names TRBD2, a call not compared with the DNA. TRBV21-1 is a listed pseudogene. This CDR3 has 11 amino acids. The CDR3 DNA follows: TGTGCCAGCACCCTCCGGTCCGAGCAGTACTTC. Amino acid sequence: CASTLRSEQYF.

With respect to this clone: Relative to the germline gene, one junction end is altered; a read error may explain this. This sequence joins TRBV5-1 and TRBJ2-1; D is ambiguous. The CDR3 runs 11 residues. Germline loops: CDR1 SGHRS, CDR2 YFSETQ. The CDR3 nucleotides read TGCGCCAGCACCTTGGGGAATGAGCAGTTCTTC. It is translated as CASTLGNEQFF.

The J gene is TRBJ1-1, the V gene TRBV11-3, with TRBD1 identical over 7 bases. After removal of 2 bases from V and 1 base from J, the junction contained 1 base not matched to a gene. The germline gives CDR1 SGHNT, CDR2 YENEEA. The CDR3 has 14 amino acids. The CDR3 protein is CASSLQGGNTEAFF. The CDR3 DNA reads as TGTGCCAGCAGCTTACAGGGGGGGAACACTGAAGCTTTCTTT. Combining the CDR3 with reference TRBV11-3 and TRBJ1-1 gives the whole variable domain EAGVVQSPRYKIIEKKQPVAFWCNPISGHNTLYWYLQNLGQGPELLIRYENEEAVDDSQLPKDRFSAERLKGVDSTLKIQPAELGDSAVYLCASSLQGGNTEAFFGQGTRLTVV.

The CDR3 protein is CASRGGQGASSEAFF. The CDR3 DNA reads TGTGCCAGCAGGGGAGGACAGGGGGCGTCTTCGGAAGCTTTCTTT. The rearrangement joins TRBV2 to TRBJ1-1, with TRBD1 identical over 11 bases. The CDR3 loop spans 15 amino acids. CDR1 and CDR2 (germline): SNHLY, FYNNEI. After removal of 6 bases from V and 8 bases from J, the junction contained 11 bases not matched to a gene. The full variable domain, completed using reference TRBV2 and TRBJ1-1, is EPEVTQTPSHQVTQMGQEVILRCVPISNHLYFYWYRQILGQKVEFLVSFYNNEISEKSEIFDDQFSVERPDGSNFTLKIRSTKLEDSAMYFCASRGGQGASSEAFFGQGTRLTVV.

V and J are TRBV6-6 and TRBJ1-4; 8 nucleotides align to TRBD1. The CDR3 sequence is 13 residues long. The V gene's germline CDR1 is MNHNY and CDR2 SVGAGI (reference sequence). V dropped 11 bases and J dropped 3; count of bases not matched to a gene: 5. CDR3 sequence: CAGKGQANEKLFF. The CDR3 DNA reads as TGTGCCGGGAAGGGACAGGCTAATGAAAAACTGTTTTTT.